This T cell receptor beta chain was observed in a study of shared clonotypes between healthy human individuals. Overall study: With ages of 18 to 49, the donors were two women and a few men.

With regard to this clone: Its target is unknown.

Study-wide results and limits: The sharing of around 5% of naive CD4 clonotypes was seen across a few donors. Only a few donors were included, so the genetic and exposure-history diversity represented was limited.

The table came from immunoSEQ multiplex PCR; TCRdb's copy has only in-frame clones and leaves some out. The sample records 2,100,000 or so clones, about 94% being singletons. Trimming stripped 1 base from V and 0 bases from J, with 18 bases between. This CDR3 is 19 amino acids long. CDR1 is SGHTA and CDR2 is FQGNSA in the germline V gene. The authors divided CD4+ cells into CD45RA+ naive and CD45RA-negative memory subsets. The sample was naive CD4+ T cells sorted from blood. The subset here: CD45RA+ positively selected. V and J are TRBV7-2 and TRBJ1-4; tentative D call: TRBD1 (5 bases). This sequence originates from a man between 18 and 29 years old in good health. CDR3 region: CASSLERGVNAATNEKLFF. CDR3 bases: TGTGCCAGCAGCTTAGAACGGGGCGTTAATGCGGCAACTAATGAAAAACTGTTTTTT.